This entry is about one T cell receptor (beta chain). The antigen is undetermined. This entry is derived from a study of blood T cells in healthy people across ages. General study results and limits: A greater number of naive CD4+ cells and higher diversity distinguished long-lived donors from aged donors.

Every participating donor contributed about 10 milliliters of peripheral blood through a draw. A J-beta primer mix and a sample-barcoded 5' primer were used in a second PCR of about 6 to 12 cycles. In TCRdb, the 5' RACE reads were re-called with MiXCR into one record per CDR3 protein. Of roughly 800,000 distinct CDR3 sequences in the sample, 25% were seen once. The data were also submitted as part of a second study, on T cells of mothers and their children.

Specimen: blood. This sequence was found in a boy aged 5-17 years in good health.

CDR3 protein: CSASPARGAKNIQYF. The DNA for the CDR3 is TGCAGTGCCTCCCCGGCTAGGGGGGCCAAAAACATTCAGTACTTC. The rearrangement joins TRBV20-1 to TRBJ2-4; tentatively, D is TRBD1 (6 bases). V gave up 6 bases and J gave up 1 base, with 16 bases separating them. Germline V lookup: CDR1 DFQATT, CDR2 SNEGSKA (reference sequence). The CDR3 runs to 15 residues.